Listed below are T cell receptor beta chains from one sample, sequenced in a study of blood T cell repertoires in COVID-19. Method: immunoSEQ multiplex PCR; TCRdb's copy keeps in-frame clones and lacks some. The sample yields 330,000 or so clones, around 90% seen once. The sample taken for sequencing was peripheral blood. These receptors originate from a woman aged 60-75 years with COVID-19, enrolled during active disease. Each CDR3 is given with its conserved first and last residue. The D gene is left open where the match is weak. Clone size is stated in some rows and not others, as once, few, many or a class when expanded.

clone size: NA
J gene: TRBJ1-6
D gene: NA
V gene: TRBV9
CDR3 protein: CASSVGKGAVSPLHF
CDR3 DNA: TGTGCCAGCAGCGTAGGAAAAGGGGCTGTTTCACCCCTCCACTTT

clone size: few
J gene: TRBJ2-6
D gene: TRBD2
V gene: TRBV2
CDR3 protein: CASRTRGGAFSGANVLTF
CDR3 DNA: TGTGCCAGCAGGACCCGCGGGGGGGCCTTCTCTGGGGCCAACGTCCTGACTTTC

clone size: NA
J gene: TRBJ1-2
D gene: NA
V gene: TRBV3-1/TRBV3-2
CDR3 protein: CASSQAERGGYTF
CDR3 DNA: TGTGCCAGCAGCCAAGCAGAGCGCGGCGGCTACACCTTC

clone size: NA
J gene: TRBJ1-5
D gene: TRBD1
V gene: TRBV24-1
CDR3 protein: CAIADRDNQPQHF
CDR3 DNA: TGTGCCATCGCCGACAGGGACAATCAGCCCCAGCATTTT

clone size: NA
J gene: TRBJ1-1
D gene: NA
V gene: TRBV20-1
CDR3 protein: CSARDTGMAFF
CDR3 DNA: TGCAGTGCTAGAGATACAGGGATGGCTTTCTTT

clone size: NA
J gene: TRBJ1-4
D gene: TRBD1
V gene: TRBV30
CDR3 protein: CAWNRDRDATNEKLFF
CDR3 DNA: TGTGCCTGGAACCGGGACAGAGATGCAACTAATGAAAAACTGTTTTTT

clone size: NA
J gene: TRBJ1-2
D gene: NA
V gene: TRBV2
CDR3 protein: CASSLQGYGYTF
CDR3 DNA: TGTGCCAGCAGTTTGCAGGGATATGGCTACACCTTC

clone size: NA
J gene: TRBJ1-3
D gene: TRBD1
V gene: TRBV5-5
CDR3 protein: CASSPDRPLNTIYF
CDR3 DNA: TGTGCCAGCAGCCCGGACAGGCCCTTAAACACCATATATTTT

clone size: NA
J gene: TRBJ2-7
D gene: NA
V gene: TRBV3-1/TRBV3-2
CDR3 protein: CASSIQQGPLYEQYF
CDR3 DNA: TGTGCCAGCAGCATACAACAGGGTCCCCTCTACGAGCAGTACTTC

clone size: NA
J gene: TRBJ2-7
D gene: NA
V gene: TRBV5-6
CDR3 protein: CASSFGGQTNRGAYEQYF
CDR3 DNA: TGTGCCAGCAGCTTCGGGGGACAGACTAACCGAGGGGCCTACGAGCAGTACTTC

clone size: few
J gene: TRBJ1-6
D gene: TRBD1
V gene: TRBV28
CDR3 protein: CASSSQGVRVSSPLHF
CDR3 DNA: TGTGCCAGCAGTTCCCAGGGGGTTCGGGTGAGTTCACCCCTCCACTTT

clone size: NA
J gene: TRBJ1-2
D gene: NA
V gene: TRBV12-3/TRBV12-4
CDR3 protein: CASSLGSGYGYTF
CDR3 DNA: TGTGCCAGCAGTTTAGGGTCAGGGTATGGCTACACCTTC

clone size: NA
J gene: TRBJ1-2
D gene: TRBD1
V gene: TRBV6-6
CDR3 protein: CASSHDRVMGGYTF
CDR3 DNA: TGTGCCAGCAGCCACGACAGGGTAATGGGTGGCTACACCTTC

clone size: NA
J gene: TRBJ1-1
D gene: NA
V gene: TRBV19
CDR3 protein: CASSIDPAGRAEAFF
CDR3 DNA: TGTGCCAGTAGTATAGATCCGGCGGGTAGGGCTGAAGCTTTCTTT

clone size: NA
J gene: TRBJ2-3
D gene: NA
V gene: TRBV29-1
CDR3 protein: CSVRRGTYTDTQYF
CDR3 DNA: TGCAGCGTCCGCAGGGGGACTTACACAGATACGCAGTATTTT

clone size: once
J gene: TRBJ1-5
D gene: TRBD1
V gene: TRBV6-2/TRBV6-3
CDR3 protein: CASSRGQGGQPQHF
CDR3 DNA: TGTGCCAGCAGTCGCGGACAGGGCGGACAGCCCCAGCATTTT

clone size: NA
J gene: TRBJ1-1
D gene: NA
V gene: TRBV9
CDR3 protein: CASSVEGPGGTEAFF
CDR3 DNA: TGTGCCAGCAGCGTAGAGGGCCCCGGAGGCACTGAAGCTTTCTTT

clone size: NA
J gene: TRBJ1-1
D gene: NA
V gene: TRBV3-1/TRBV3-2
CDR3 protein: CASSQGQVGTEAFF
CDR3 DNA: TGTGCCAGCAGCCAAGGACAGGTCGGGACTGAAGCTTTCTTT

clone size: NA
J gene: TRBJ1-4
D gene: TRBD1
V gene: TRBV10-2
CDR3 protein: CASSAGTGTEKLFF
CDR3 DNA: TGCGCCAGCAGTGCCGGGACAGGAACTGAAAAACTGTTTTTT

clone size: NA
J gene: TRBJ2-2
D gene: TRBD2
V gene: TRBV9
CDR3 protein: CASSPGLAGGLGKYTGELFF
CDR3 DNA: TGTGCCAGCAGCCCCGGACTAGCGGGGGGGCTGGGGAAGTACACCGGGGAGCTGTTTTTT

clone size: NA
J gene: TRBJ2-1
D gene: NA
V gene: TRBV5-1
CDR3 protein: CASSLNQLGSSYNEQFF
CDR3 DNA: TGCGCCAGCAGCTTGAATCAACTGGGGAGCTCCTACAATGAGCAGTTCTTC

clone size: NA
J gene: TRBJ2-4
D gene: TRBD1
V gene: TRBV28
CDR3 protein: CASSKPGQNKNIQYF
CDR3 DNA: TGTGCCAGCAGCAAACCGGGACAGAACAAAAACATTCAGTACTTC

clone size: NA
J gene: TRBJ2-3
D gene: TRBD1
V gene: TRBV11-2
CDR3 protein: CASSLRWGVEDRGSGTQYF
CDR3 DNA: TGTGCCAGCAGCTTAAGGTGGGGCGTTGAGGACAGGGGGTCCGGTACGCAGTATTTT

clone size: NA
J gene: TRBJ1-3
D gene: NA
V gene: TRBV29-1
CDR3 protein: CSVPTENTIYF
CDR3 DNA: TGCAGCGTCCCGACAGAGAACACCATATATTTT

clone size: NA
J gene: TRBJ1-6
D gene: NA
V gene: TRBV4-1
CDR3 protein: CASSQDFAGASPLHF
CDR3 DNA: TGCGCCAGCAGCCAAGATTTCGCAGGGGCTTCACCCCTCCACTTT

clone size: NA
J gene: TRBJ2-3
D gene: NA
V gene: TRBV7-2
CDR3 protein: CASSLESGSTDTQYF
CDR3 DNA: TGTGCCAGCAGCTTAGAGAGCGGTAGCACAGATACGCAGTATTTT

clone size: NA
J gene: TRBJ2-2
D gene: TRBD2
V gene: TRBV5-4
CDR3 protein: CASSSGGGSGGLVGELFF
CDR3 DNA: TGTGCCAGCAGCTCCGGCGGTGGGAGCGGGGGGTTGGTCGGGGAGCTGTTTTTT

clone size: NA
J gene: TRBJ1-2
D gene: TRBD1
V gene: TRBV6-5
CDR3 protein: CATQTGGNYGYTF
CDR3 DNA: TGTGCCACCCAGACAGGGGGGAACTATGGCTACACCTTC

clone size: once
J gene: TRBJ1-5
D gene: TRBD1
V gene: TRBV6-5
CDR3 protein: CASSLYRGSNQPQHF
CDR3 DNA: TGTGCCAGCAGCTTATACAGGGGAAGCAATCAGCCCCAGCATTTT

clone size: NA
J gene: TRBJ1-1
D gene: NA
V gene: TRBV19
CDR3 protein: CASSHLRQRDLMNTEAFF
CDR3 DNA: TGTGCCAGTAGTCATCTACGACAGCGTGACTTAATGAACACTGAAGCTTTCTTT

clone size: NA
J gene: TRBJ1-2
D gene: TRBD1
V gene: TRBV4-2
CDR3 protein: CASSPAGTGMEGGYTF
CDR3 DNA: TGTGCCAGCAGCCCCGCCGGGACAGGGATGGAGGGTGGCTACACCTTC

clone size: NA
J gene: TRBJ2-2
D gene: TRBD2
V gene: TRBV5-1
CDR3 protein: CASQELAGGPGELFF
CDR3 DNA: TGCGCCAGCCAGGAACTAGCGGGGGGGCCCGGGGAGCTGTTTTTT

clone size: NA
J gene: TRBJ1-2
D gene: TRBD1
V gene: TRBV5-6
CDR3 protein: CASSPGQGKSYGYTF
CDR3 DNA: TGTGCCAGCAGCCCGGGACAGGGGAAAAGCTATGGCTACACCTTC

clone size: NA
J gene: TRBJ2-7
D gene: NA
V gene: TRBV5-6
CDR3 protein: CASSFEYEQYF
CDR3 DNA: TGTGCCAGCAGCTTTGAGTACGAGCAGTACTTC

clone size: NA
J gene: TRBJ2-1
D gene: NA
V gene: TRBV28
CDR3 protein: CASSEGSLDEQFF
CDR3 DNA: TGTGCCAGCAGTGAAGGTAGCCTCGATGAGCAGTTCTTC

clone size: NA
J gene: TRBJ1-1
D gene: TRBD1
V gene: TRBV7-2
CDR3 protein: CASSLLTGVNTEAFF
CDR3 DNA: TGTGCCAGCAGCTTATTGACAGGGGTGAACACTGAAGCTTTCTTT

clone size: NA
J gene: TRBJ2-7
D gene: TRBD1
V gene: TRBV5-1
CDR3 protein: CASSVGGTGGHEQYF
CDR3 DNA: TGCGCCAGCAGCGTTGGCGGGACAGGGGGTCACGAGCAGTACTTC

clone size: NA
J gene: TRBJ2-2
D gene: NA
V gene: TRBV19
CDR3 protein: CASSIGRYTGELFF
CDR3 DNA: TGTGCCAGTAGTATAGGCAGGTACACCGGGGAGCTGTTTTTT

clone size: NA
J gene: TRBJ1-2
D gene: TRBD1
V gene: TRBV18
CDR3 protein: CASSPRDSYGYTF
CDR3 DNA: TGTGCCAGCTCACCCAGGGACAGCTATGGCTACACCTTC

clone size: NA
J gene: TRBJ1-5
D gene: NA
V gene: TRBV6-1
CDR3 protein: CASSEVVGPGQPQHF
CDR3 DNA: TGTGCCAGCAGTGAAGTCGTAGGGCCAGGGCAGCCCCAGCATTTT

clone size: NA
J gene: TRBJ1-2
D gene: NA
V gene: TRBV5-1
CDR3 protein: CASSPRERGTSGYTF
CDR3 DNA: TGCGCCAGCAGCCCTCGGGAGCGCGGGACTAGTGGCTACACCTTC

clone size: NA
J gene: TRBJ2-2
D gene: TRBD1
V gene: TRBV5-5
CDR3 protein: CASSLLNRGLEGTGELFF
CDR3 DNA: TGTGCCAGCAGCCTACTCAACAGGGGGCTGGAGGGGACCGGGGAGCTGTTTTTT

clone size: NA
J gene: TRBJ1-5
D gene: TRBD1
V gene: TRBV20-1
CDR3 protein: CSAGDRGPQHF
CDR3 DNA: TGCAGTGCAGGGGACAGGGGGCCCCAGCATTTT

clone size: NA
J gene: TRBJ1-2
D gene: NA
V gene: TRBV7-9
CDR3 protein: CASSSPGALYGYTF
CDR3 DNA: TGTGCCAGCAGCTCCCCCGGAGCCCTCTATGGCTACACCTTC

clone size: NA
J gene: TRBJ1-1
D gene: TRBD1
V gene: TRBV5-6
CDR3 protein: CASSYGQGNTEAFF
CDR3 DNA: TGTGCCAGCAGCTACGGACAGGGAAACACTGAAGCTTTCTTT

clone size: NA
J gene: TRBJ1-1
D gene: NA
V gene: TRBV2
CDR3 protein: CASRRPEYGTTEAFF
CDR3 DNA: TGTGCCAGCAGGAGGCCCGAATACGGAACCACTGAAGCTTTCTTT

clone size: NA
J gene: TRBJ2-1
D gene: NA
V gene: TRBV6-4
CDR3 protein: CASNPLGEINEQFF
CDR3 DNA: TGTGCCAGCAACCCTCTAGGGGAAATCAATGAGCAGTTCTTC

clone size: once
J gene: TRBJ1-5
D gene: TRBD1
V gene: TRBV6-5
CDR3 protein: CASSSQGARQPQHF
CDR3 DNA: TGTGCCAGCAGTTCACAGGGGGCTCGACAGCCCCAGCATTTT

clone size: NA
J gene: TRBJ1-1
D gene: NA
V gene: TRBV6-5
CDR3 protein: CASRSGKSREAFF
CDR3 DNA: TGTGCCAGCAGGAGCGGGAAGTCCCGTGAAGCTTTCTTT

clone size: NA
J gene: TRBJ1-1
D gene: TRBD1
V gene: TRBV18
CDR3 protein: CASSPGTGRVWTEAFF
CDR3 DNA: TGTGCCAGCTCACCAGGGACAGGAAGGGTCTGGACTGAAGCTTTCTTT

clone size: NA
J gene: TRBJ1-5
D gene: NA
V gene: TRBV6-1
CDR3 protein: CASSDRGGNQPQHF
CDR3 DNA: TGTGCCAGCAGTGACAGGGGTGGCAATCAGCCCCAGCATTTT

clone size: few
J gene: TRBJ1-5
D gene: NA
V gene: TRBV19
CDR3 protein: CASSFSRRGSNQPQHF
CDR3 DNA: TGTGCCAGTAGTTTCTCCCGCAGGGGCAGCAATCAGCCCCAGCATTTT

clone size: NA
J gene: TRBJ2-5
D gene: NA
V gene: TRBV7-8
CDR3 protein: CASSLLRGSETQYF
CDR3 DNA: TGTGCCAGCAGCCTCCTAAGGGGTAGTGAGACCCAGTACTTC

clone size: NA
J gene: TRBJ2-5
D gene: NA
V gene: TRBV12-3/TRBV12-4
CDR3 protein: CASSLHSSETQYF
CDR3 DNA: TGTGCCAGCAGTTTACACAGTTCGGAGACCCAGTACTTC

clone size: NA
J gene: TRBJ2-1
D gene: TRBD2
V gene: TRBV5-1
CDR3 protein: CASSSGTSGGLGSSYNEQFF
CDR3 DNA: TGCGCCAGCAGCTCTGGGACTAGCGGGGGACTCGGCAGCTCCTACAATGAGCAGTTCTTC